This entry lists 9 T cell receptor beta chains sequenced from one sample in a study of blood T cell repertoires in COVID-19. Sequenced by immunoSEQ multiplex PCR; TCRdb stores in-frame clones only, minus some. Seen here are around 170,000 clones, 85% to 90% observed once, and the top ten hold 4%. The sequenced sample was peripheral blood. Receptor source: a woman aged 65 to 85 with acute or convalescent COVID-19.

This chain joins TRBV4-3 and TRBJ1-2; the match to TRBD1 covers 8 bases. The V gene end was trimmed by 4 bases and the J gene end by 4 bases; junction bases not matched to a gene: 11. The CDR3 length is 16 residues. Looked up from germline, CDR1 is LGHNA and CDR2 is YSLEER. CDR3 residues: CASSRQTGVSTYGYTF. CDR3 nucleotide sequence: TGCGCCAGCAGCCGACAGACAGGGGTTTCCACCTATGGCTACACCTTC.

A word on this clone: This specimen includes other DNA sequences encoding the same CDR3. CDR3 protein: CASSQVSAEAFF. The CDR3 DNA is TGTGCCAGCAGCCAAGTGAGCGCTGAAGCTTTCTTT. The chain carries TRBV3-1 (or the pseudogene TRBV3-2) and TRBJ1-1, with D unresolved. Per germline, CDR1 LGHDT and CDR2 YNNKEL (reference sequence). V lost 1 base, J lost 6 bases, and 6 bases lay in between. CDR3 length: 12 amino acids.

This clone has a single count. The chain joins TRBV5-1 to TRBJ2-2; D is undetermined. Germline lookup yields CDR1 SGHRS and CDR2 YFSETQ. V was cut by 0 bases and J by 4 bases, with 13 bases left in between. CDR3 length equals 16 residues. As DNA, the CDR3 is TGCGCCAGCAGCTTGGGTGGCGGATTCACCACCGGGGAGCTGTTTTTT. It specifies CASSLGGGFTTGELFF.

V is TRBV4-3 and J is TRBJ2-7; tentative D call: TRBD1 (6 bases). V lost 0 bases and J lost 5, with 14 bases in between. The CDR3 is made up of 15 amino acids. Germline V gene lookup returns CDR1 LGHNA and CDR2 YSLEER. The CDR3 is CASSQDWNRANEQYF. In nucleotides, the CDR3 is TGCGCCAGCAGCCAAGATTGGAACAGGGCAAACGAGCAGTACTTC.

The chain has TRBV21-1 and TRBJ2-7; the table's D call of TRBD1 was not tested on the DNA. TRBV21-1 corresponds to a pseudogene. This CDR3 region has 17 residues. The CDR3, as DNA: TGTGCCAGCAGCTTCACTTACCCCGGACAGAGCTCCTACGAGCAGTACTTC. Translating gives CASSFTYPGQSSYEQYF.

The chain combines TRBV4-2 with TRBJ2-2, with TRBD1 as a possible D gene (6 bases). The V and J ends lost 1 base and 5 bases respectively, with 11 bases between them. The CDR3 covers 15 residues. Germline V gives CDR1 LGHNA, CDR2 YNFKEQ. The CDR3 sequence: CASSQAQGRTGELFF. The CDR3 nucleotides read TGTGCCAGCAGCCAAGCACAGGGTCGGACCGGGGAGCTGTTTTTT.

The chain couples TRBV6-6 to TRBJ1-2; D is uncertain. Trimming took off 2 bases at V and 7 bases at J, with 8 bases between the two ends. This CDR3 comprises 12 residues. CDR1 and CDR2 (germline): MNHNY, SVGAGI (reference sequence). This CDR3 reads CASSYDSGGYTF. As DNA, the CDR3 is TGTGCCAGCAGTTACGATTCGGGTGGCTACACCTTC.

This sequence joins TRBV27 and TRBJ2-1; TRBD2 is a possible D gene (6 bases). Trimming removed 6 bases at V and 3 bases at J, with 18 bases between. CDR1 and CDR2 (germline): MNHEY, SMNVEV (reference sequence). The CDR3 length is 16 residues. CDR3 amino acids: CASSPAGRRIYNEQFF. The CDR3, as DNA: TGTGCCAGCAGCCCGGCGGGACGGCGAATCTACAATGAGCAGTTCTTC.

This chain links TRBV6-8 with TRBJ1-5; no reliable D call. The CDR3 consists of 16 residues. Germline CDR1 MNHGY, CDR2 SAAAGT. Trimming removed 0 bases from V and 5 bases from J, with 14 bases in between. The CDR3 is CASSYSYPKRDQPQHF. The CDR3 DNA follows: TGTGCCAGCAGTTACTCGTACCCAAAGAGGGATCAGCCCCAGCATTTT.